This TCR beta chain emerged from a study of neoadjuvant nivolumab and ipilimumab in lung cancer. In the study overall: Patients got nivolumab 3 mg/kg on days 1, 15 and 29; combination added ipilimumab 1 mg/kg day 1.

Sequencing used immunoSEQ multiplex PCR; TCRdb keeps in-frame clones, though not all of them. Among a few thousand clones, about four fifths were seen once, and the ten largest hold about 5.3%. The CDR3 totals 16 residues. Germline assignment: CDR1 LNHDA and CDR2 SQIVND (reference sequence). Between the trimmed V and J ends, which lost 6 bases and 4 bases, there was a span of 19 bases. This receptor was obtained from an adult with non-small cell lung cancer. This chain joins TRBV19 and TRBJ1-5; D remains unclear. The sequencing here drew on peripheral blood, taken after neoadjuvant nivolumab, alone or with ipilimumab, at or shortly before surgery. The CDR3 is CASSLPTGWANQPQHF. CDR3 bases: TGTGCCAGTAGCCTCCCAACGGGGTGGGCTAATCAGCCCCAGCATTTT. Drawing the rest from reference TRBV19 and TRBJ1-5, the complete variable domain is DGGITQSPKYLFRKEGQNVTLSCEQNLNHDAMYWYRQDPGQGLRLIYYSQIVNDFQKGDIAEGYSVSREKKESFPLTVTSAQKNPTAFYLCASSLPTGWANQPQHFGDGTRLSIL.